The rows below give T cell receptor beta chains drawn from one sample of a study of T cell responses to AZD1222 COVID-19 vaccine. Clones were read by immunoSEQ multiplex PCR, and TCRdb kept only the in-frame ones, dropping some. The sample has about 88,000 clones; approximately 88% are singletons. Sample: peripheral blood, taken 28 days after the second AZD1222 dose. These receptors were taken from an adult who received the AZD1222 COVID-19 vaccine. CDR3s include the opening cysteine and the closing phenylalanine or tryptophan. The D gene is left open where the match is weak. Not all rows give a size; the values are once, few, many and, for expanded clones, a class.

v_gene	d_gene	len	abundance	j_gene	CDR3nt	CDR3aa
TRBV7-6	.	14	few	TRBJ2-3	TGTGCCAGCAGCCCCGGGACTCGCACAGATACGCAGTATTTT	CASSPGTRTDTQYF
TRBV2	.	13	.	TRBJ1-3	TGTGCCAGCAGAGGGACATCTGGAAACACCATATATTTT	CASRGTSGNTIYF
TRBV5-1	.	14	.	TRBJ1-1	TGCGCCAGCAGCTGGGGGCAGGCAACAGAGGCAGCTTTCTTT	CASSWGQATEAAFF
TRBV5-6	TRBD2	16	.	TRBJ2-1	TGTGCCAGCAGCTTGGTAACGGCTAGCGGGGGGCGAGAGCAGTTCTTC	CASSLVTASGGREQFF
TRBV5-1	.	14	.	TRBJ1-2	TGCGCCAGCAGCTTGGAAGGGACTAACTATGGCTACACCTTC	CASSLEGTNYGYTF
TRBV30	.	13	.	TRBJ1-5	TGTGCCTGGAGCCACAGGGACAATCAGCCCCAGCATTTT	CAWSHRDNQPQHF
TRBV21-1	.	18	.	TRBJ2-1	TGTGCCAGCAGCAATAATGGACTAGCGGGGCCCTCTGTTAGCGAGCAGTTCTTC	CASSNNGLAGPSVSEQFF
TRBV19	.	14	few	TRBJ1-2	TGTGCCAGTAGTCCCGTTGCCAAGAACTATGGCTACACCTTC	CASSPVAKNYGYTF
TRBV5-6	.	13	.	TRBJ2-3	TGTGCCAGCAGCTCGGGGATCCCAGATACGCAGTATTTT	CASSSGIPDTQYF
TRBV20-1	.	11	.	TRBJ2-1	TGCAGTGCCTATGGGGGACTCGAGCAGTTCTTC	CSAYGGLEQFF
TRBV6-5	.	13	.	TRBJ1-1	TGTGCCAGCAACAGGGACTTAAACACTGAAGCTTTCTTT	CASNRDLNTEAFF
TRBV5-1	.	13	.	TRBJ1-2	TGCGCCAGCTCGAGGAATCAAAACTATGGCTACACCTTC	CASSRNQNYGYTF
TRBV28	.	15	.	TRBJ1-5	TGTGCCAGCAGTACGCATGGGGAGGGCAATCAGCCCCAGCATTTT	CASSTHGEGNQPQHF
TRBV29-1	TRBD1	14	.	TRBJ2-7	TGCAGCGTCGCCGGGACAGCACACCACTACGAGCAGTACTTC	CSVAGTAHHYEQYF
TRBV27	.	17	.	TRBJ2-7	TGTGCCAGCAGTCCCCTGACGTCGGCGGGCCACGGGGTCGAGCAGTACTTC	CASSPLTSAGHGVEQYF
TRBV29-1	.	12	.	TRBJ1-1	TGCAGCGTTAGGGGGGGGGTCACTGAAGCTTTCTTT	CSVRGGVTEAFF
TRBV18	.	14	.	TRBJ1-5	TGTGCCAGCTCACGGGATTATAGCAATCAGCCCCAGCATTTT	CASSRDYSNQPQHF
TRBV3-1/TRBV3-2	.	14	once	TRBJ1-5	TGTGCCAGCAGCCAAAGGTTTGGTGTACAGCCCCAGCATTTT	CASSQRFGVQPQHF
TRBV24-1	.	14	.	TRBJ2-2	TGTGCCACCAGTGGACCGCCAAACACCGGGGAGCTGTTTTTT	CATSGPPNTGELFF
TRBV2	.	13	.	TRBJ1-4	TGTGCCAGCGGCGGGGGGGTCGGTGAAAAACTGTTTTTT	CASGGGVGEKLFF
TRBV19	.	16	once	TRBJ1-4	TGTGCCAGTAGTCCCCAAACAGGGTTGGCTAATGAAAAACTGTTTTTT	CASSPQTGLANEKLFF
TRBV9	.	13	.	TRBJ1-5	TGTGCCAGCAGCGTAGAAGACAATCAGCCCCAGCATTTT	CASSVEDNQPQHF
TRBV25-1	.	13	once	TRBJ1-1	TGTGCCAGCAGAAAGAGCAGCAGGACTGAAGCTTTCTTT	CASRKSSRTEAFF
TRBV19	TRBD1	13	once	TRBJ2-1	TGTGCCAGGGGCACAGGGGAGTACAATGAGCAGTTCTTC	CARGTGEYNEQFF
TRBV9	TRBD1	16	.	TRBJ2-5	TGTGCCAGCAGCTTCAGCAACGGACAGGGAAGGGAGACCCAGTACTTC	CASSFSNGQGRETQYF
TRBV18	.	15	few	TRBJ2-7	TGTGCCAGCTCACCACCCGCGGGGGCCGCCTACGAGCAGTACTTC	CASSPPAGAAYEQYF
TRBV4-1	.	14	.	TRBJ1-2	TGCGCCAGCAGCCAAATTTTCGCGAACGGGGGCTACACCTTC	CASSQIFANGGYTF
TRBV30	TRBD1	13	.	TRBJ2-7	TGTGCCTGGAGTAGGACAGGGCCCCACGAGCAGTACTTC	CAWSRTGPHEQYF
TRBV6-5	.	15	.	TRBJ1-5	TGTGCCAGCGCGGCAGGGAAGTATAGCAATCAGCCCCAGCATTTT	CASAAGKYSNQPQHF
TRBV11-2	.	15	.	TRBJ2-7	TGTGCCAGCAACCACTTAACCGGGACAACCTACGAGCAGTACTTC	CASNHLTGTTYEQYF
TRBV6-1	TRBD1	16	.	TRBJ2-5	TGTGCCAGCAGTGAAGCACGTTGGACAGGGGAGGAGACCCAGTACTTC	CASSEARWTGEETQYF
TRBV6-5	.	15	.	TRBJ1-1	TGTGCCAGCAGTTACCTGAATGCCCGAGGTACTGAAGCTTTCTTT	CASSYLNARGTEAFF
TRBV5-4	.	15	.	TRBJ1-1	TGTGCCAGCAGCCGGTCGAATGCCCTGAACACTGAAGCTTTCTTT	CASSRSNALNTEAFF
TRBV5-1	.	15	.	TRBJ1-2	TGCGCCAGCAGCCCGGAAGGGGGACACGAGCGAGGCTACACCTTC	CASSPEGGHERGYTF
TRBV6-5	TRBD2	13	.	TRBJ2-3	TGTGCCAGCAGACTAGCGGGGGCAGATACGCAGTATTTT	CASRLAGADTQYF
TRBV9	.	12	once	TRBJ2-1	TGTGCCAGCAGCGCCGATGTGGGTGAGCAGTTCTTC	CASSADVGEQFF
TRBV18	TRBD1	18	.	TRBJ2-1	TGTGCCAGCTCACCTCGGACAGGGGGCGCGGGGGCTAACAATGAGCAGTTCTTC	CASSPRTGGAGANNEQFF
TRBV19	.	13	.	TRBJ1-2	TGTGCCAGTAGCGCCGACAGTAACTATGGCTACACCTTC	CASSADSNYGYTF
TRBV20-1	.	11	once	TRBJ2-1	TGCAGTGCTCGCTCCTACAATGAGCAGTTCTTC	CSARSYNEQFF
TRBV4-1	.	13	.	TRBJ1-4	TGCGCCAGCAGCCAAGTGGATGACGAAAAACTGTTTTTT	CASSQVDDEKLFF
TRBV10-3	TRBD1	16	.	TRBJ1-1	TGTGCCATCAGGTCGCCGGCAGGGGGCCTGAACACTGAAGCTTTCTTT	CAIRSPAGGLNTEAFF
TRBV20-1	.	10	.	TRBJ1-2	TGCAGTGCCCAGGGCTATGGCTACACCTTC	CSAQGYGYTF
TRBV5-1	TRBD1	17	.	TRBJ1-4	TGCGCCAGCAGCTTGTTGGGACAGGGGTCGACTAATGAAAAACTGTTTTTT	CASSLLGQGSTNEKLFF
TRBV4-1	.	14	.	TRBJ2-7	TGCGCCAGCAGCCAAGTTCAGGGTTCCTACGAGCAGTACTTC	CASSQVQGSYEQYF
TRBV7-6	.	12	.	TRBJ1-6	TGTGCCAGCAGCCATTGGGGGTCACCCCTCCACTTT	CASSHWGSPLHF
TRBV6-1	.	14	.	TRBJ1-5	TGTGCCAGCAGTGAAGGAGGAAGCAATCAGCCCCAGCATTTT	CASSEGGSNQPQHF
TRBV6-5	.	11	.	TRBJ2-1	TGTGCCAGCAGTTACAACAATGAGCAGTTCTTC	CASSYNNEQFF
TRBV3-1/TRBV3-2	.	12	.	TRBJ2-1	TGTGCCAGCAGCCAACTAAACAATGAGCAGTTCTTC	CASSQLNNEQFF
TRBV28	TRBD1	15	.	TRBJ1-2	TGTGCCAGCAGTTTGCCTCCGGGACAGATCTATGGCTACACCTTC	CASSLPPGQIYGYTF
TRBV7-9	.	15	.	TRBJ1-1	TGTGCCAGCAGCTTATCACCGGTGAGGGTCACTGAAGCTTTCTTT	CASSLSPVRVTEAFF
TRBV19	TRBD2	16	once	TRBJ2-1	TGTGCCAGTAGTATCGCGGCGGCTAGCGGGGCCAATGAGCAGTTCTTC	CASSIAAASGANEQFF
TRBV29-1	.	14	.	TRBJ2-4	TGCAGCGTTGAAACCCCCGCGAACCCAAACATTCAGTACTTC	CSVETPANPNIQYF